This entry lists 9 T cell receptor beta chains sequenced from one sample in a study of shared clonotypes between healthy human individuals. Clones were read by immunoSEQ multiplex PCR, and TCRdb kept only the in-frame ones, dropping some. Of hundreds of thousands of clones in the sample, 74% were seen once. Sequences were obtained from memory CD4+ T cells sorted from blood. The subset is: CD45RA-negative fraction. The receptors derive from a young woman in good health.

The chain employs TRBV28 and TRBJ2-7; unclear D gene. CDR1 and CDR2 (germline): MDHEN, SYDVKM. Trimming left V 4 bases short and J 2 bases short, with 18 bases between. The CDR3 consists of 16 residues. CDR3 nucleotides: TGTGCCAGCAGTTATGCCTGGGGAACAGTAACCTACGAGCAGTACTTC. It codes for CASSYAWGTVTYEQYF.

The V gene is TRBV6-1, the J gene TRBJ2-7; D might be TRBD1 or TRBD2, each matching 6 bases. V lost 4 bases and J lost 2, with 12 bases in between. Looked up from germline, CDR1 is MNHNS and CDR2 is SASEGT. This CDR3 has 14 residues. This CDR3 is CASSAEGGTYEQYF. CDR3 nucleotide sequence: TGTGCCAGCAGTGCCGAGGGGGGAACCTACGAGCAGTACTTC.

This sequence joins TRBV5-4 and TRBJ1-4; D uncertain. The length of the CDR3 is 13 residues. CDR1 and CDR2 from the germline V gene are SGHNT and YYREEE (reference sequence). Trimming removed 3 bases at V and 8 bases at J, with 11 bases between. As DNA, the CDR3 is TGTGCCAGCAGCTCCGAACGAGGGGAAAAACTGTTTTTT. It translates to CASSSERGEKLFF.

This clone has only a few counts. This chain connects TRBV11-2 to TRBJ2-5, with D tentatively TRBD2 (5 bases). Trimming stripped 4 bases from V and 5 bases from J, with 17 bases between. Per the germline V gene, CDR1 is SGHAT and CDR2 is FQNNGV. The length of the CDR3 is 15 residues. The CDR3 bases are TGTGCCAGCAGCTCCCTCATCACTAGGTTCGAGACCCAGTACTTC. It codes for CASSSLITRFETQYF.

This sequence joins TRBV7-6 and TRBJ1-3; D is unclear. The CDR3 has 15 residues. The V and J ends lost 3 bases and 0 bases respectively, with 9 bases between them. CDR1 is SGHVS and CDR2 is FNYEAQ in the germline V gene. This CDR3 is CASSFTETSGNTIYF. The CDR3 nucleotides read TGTGCCAGCAGCTTTACAGAAACCTCTGGAAACACCATATATTTT.

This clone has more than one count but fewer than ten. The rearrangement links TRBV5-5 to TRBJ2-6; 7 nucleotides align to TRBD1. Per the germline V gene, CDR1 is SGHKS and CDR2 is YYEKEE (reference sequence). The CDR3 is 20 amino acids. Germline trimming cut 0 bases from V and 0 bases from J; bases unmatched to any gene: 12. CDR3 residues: CASSLGGVGQPLSGANVLTF. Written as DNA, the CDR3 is TGTGCCAGCAGCTTGGGAGGCGTGGGACAGCCACTCTCTGGGGCCAACGTCCTGACTTTC.

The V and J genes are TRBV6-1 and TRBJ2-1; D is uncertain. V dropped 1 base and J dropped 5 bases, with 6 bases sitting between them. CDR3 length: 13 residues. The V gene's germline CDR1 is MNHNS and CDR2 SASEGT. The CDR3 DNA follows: TGTGCCAGCAGTGAAGAACTCCACAATGAGCAGTTCTTC. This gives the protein CASSEELHNEQFF.

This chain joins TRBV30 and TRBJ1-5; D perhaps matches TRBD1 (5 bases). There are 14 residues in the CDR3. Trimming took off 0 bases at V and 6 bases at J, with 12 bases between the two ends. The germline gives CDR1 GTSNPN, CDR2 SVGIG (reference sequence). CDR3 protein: CAWSVPGAGQPQHF. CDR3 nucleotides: TGTGCCTGGAGTGTTCCTGGGGCTGGTCAGCCCCAGCATTTT.

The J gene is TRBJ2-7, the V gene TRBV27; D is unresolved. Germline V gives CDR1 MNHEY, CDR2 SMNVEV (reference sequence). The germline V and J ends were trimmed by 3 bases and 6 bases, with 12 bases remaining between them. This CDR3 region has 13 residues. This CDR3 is CASSFFPPREQYF. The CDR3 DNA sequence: TGTGCCAGCAGTTTTTTCCCCCCCCGCGAGCAGTACTTC.